The 5 T cell receptor beta chains below come from one sample, sequenced in a study of preoperative IRX-2 immunotherapy in early breast cancer. Indicated treatment: preoperative locoregional IRX-2 cytokine immunotherapy. Only in-frame clones appear in the TCRdb table, and some are missing; sequencing was by immunoSEQ multiplex PCR. This repertoire shows over 25,000 clones, about 75% found once; its top ten account for less than 7.5%. This specimen was lymph node tissue, taken after IRX-2 immunotherapy. The receptors derive from a human donor with breast cancer.

The V and J genes are TRBV2 and TRBJ2-1; a possible D gene is TRBD1 (5 bases). V was clipped by 5 bases and J by 2 bases, with 16 bases between them. Germline CDR1 reads SNHLY; CDR2 reads FYNNEI. This CDR3 spans 16 amino acids. CDR3 region: CASSFRAPLTYNEQFF. The DNA for the CDR3 is TGTGCCAGCAGTTTCAGGGCCCCTTTGACCTACAATGAGCAGTTCTTC.

The rearrangement links TRBV5-1 to TRBJ2-7; 9 bases agree with TRBD1. Trimming removed 2 bases from V and 5 bases from J; junction bases left unmatched: 8. The CDR3 runs 15 residues. Germline CDR1 is SGHRS and CDR2 is YFSETQ. The CDR3 DNA follows: TGCGCCAGCAGCTTCGGACAGGGGAGATGGGACGAGCAGTACTTC. It codes for CASSFGQGRWDEQYF.

This clone was recorded once. The chain links TRBV18 to TRBJ1-2, with a possible D match to TRBD1 (6 bases). The V end was cut by 4 bases, the J end by 4 bases, with 16 bases between. CDR3 length: 15 residues. The germline gives CDR1 KGHSH, CDR2 LQKENI. The CDR3 loop reads CASSQEGGPAYGYTF. The CDR3 nucleotides are TGTGCCAGCTCACAGGAAGGGGGGCCGGCCTATGGCTACACCTTC.

This chain uses TRBV11-3 with TRBJ1-2, with 8 bases lining up with TRBD1. CDR3 length: 14 amino acids. Germline V gene data show CDR1 as SGHNT and CDR2 as YENEEA. Losses at the gene ends were 1 base for V and 4 bases for J; bases not matched to a gene: 2. The CDR3 here is CASSLGQGSYGYTF. CDR3 nucleotide sequence: TGTGCCAGCAGCTTAGGACAGGGGAGCTATGGCTACACCTTC.

This clone showed up just a few times. The genes are TRBV11-3 and TRBJ1-3; unclear D gene. V lost 1 base and J lost 0, with 7 bases in between. The CDR3 spans 15 residues. Germline values: CDR1 SGHNT, CDR2 YENEEA. CDR3 DNA: TGTGCCAGCAGCTTAGTGTCGTCCTCTGGAAACACCATATATTTT. This encodes CASSLVSSSGNTIYF.